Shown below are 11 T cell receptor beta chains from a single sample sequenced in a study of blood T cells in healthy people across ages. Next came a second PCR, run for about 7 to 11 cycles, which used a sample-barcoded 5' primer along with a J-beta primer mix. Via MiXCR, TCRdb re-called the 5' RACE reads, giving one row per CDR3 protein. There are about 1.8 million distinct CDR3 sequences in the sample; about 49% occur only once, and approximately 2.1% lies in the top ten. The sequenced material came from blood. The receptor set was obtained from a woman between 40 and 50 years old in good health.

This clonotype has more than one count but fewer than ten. The CDR3 DNA sequence: TGTGCCAGCAGCCCAGAGGAGACAGGGGAAGAGACCCAGTACTTC. Its translation: CASSPEETGEETQYF. The chain has TRBV7-4 and TRBJ2-5; 8 bases agree with TRBD1. The CDR3 spans 15 residues. Germline trimming cut 5 bases from V and 3 bases from J; bases unmatched to any gene: 8. Germline CDR1 and CDR2: SGHVT and SQSDAQ.

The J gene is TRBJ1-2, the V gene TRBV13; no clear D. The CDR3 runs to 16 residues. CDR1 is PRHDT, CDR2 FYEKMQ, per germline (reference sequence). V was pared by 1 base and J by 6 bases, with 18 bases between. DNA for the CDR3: TGTGCCAGCAGCTTAGAAAGTGAACAGTGGCTTGATGGCTACACCTTC. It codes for CASSLESEQWLDGYTF.

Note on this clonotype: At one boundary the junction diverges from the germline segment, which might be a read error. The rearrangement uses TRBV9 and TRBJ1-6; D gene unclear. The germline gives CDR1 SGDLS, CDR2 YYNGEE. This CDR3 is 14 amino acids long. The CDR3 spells CASSVESDNPPLHF. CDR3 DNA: TGTGCCAGCAGCGTAGAATCGGATAATCCACCCCTCCACTTT.

The CDR3 DNA follows: TGTGCCAGCAGCTTGGGAATCCGGGACTTGAGGGGAGAGACCCAGTACTTC. It is translated as CASSLGIRDLRGETQYF. The chain recombines TRBV11-3 with TRBJ2-5; D might be TRBD2 (6 bases). Germline loops: CDR1 SGHNT, CDR2 YENEEA. V lost 3 bases to trimming and J lost 4 bases, with 21 bases between them. The CDR3 consists of 17 residues. The whole variable domain, remainder taken from reference TRBV11-3 and TRBJ2-5, is EAGVVQSPRYKIIEKKQPVAFWCNPISGHNTLYWYLQNLGQGPELLIRYENEEAVDDSQLPKDRFSAERLKGVDSTLKIQPAELGDSAVYLCASSLGIRDLRGETQYFGPGTRLLVL.

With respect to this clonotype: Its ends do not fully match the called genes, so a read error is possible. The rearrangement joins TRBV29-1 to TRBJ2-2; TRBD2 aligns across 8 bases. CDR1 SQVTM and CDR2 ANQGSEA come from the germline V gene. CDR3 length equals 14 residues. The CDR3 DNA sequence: TGCAGCGCCGGGGGGGGCTCGAACACCGGGGAGCTGTCTTTT. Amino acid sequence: CSAGGGSNTGELSF.

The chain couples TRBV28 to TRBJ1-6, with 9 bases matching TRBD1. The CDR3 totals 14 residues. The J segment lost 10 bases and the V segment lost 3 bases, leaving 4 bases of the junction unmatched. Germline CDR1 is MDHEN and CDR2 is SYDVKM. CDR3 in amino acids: CASSFGTGRSPLHF. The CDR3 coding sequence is TGTGCCAGCAGTTTCGGGACAGGGAGATCACCCCTCCACTTT.

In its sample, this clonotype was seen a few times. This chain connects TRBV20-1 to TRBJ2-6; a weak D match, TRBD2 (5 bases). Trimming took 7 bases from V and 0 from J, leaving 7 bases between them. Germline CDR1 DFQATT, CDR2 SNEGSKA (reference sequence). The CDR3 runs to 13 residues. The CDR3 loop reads CSVDYSGANVLTF. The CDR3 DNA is TGCAGTGTTGACTACTCTGGGGCCAACGTCCTGACTTTC.

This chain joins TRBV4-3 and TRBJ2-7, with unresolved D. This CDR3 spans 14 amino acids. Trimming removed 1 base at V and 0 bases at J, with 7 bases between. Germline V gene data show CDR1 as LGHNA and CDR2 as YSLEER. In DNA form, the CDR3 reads TGCGCCAGCAGCCAAGCTCCTACCTCCTACGAGCAGTACTTC. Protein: CASSQAPTSYEQYF.

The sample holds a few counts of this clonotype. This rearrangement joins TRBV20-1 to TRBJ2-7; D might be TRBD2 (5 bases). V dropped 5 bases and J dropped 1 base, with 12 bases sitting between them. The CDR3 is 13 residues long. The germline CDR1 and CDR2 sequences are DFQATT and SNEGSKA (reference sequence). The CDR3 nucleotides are TGCAGTGCTCGAGGGTATATTTCCTACGAGCAGTACTTC. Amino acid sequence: CSARGYISYEQYF.

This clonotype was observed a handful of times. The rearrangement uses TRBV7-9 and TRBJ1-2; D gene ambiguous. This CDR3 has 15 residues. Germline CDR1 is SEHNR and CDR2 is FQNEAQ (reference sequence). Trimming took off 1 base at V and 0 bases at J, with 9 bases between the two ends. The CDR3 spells CASSLEGLSNYGYTF. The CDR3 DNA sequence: TGTGCCAGCAGCTTAGAGGGCCTTTCTAACTATGGCTACACCTTC.

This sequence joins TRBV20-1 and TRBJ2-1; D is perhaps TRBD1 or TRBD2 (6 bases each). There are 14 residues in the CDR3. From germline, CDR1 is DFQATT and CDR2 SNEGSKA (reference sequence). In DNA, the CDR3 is TGCCTCGGGGGCCAGGACACACCTCGGAATGAGCAGTTCTTC. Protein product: CLGGQDTPRNEQFF.